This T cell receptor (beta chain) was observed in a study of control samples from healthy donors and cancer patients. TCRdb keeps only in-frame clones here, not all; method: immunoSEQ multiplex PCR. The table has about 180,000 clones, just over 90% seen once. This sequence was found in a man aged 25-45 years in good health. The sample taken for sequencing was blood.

The CDR3 DNA is TGTGCCAGCAGTGGGCAGGGGGTCACTGAAGCTTTCTTT. Its protein product is CASSGQGVTEAFF. The chain combines TRBV7-9 with TRBJ1-1; 7 bases agree with TRBD1. The CDR3 runs 13 residues. After removal of 6 bases from V and 4 bases from J, the junction contained 5 bases not matched to a gene. CDR1 is SEHNR and CDR2 is FQNEAQ in the germline V gene (reference sequence).